Shown below are 31 T cell receptor beta chains from a single sample sequenced in a study of shared clonotypes between healthy human individuals. Sequencing was performed with immunoSEQ multiplex PCR; in TCRdb, only in-frame clones are kept and a portion is missing. Here the sample spans about 2.4 million clones, approximately 93% being singletons. Source material: naive CD4+ T cells from PBMCs. Subset meaning: CD45RA+ positively selected. These receptors all stem from a man younger than 35 in good health. Some clones in this sample may be carry-over from other donors' samples.

The chain has TRBV5-1 and TRBJ2-7; TRBD1 aligns across 7 bases. Trimming cost V 7 bases and J 0 bases; bases outside gene matches: 10. This CDR3 is built from 15 residues. Per the germline V gene, CDR1 is SGHRS and CDR2 is YFSETQ. CDR3 protein: CASYVDRASSYEQYF. DNA of the CDR3: TGCGCCAGCTACGTCGACAGGGCCAGCTCCTACGAGCAGTACTTC.

The chain carries TRBV23-1 and TRBJ2-5; D gene uncertain. TRBV23-1 counts as an open reading frame of uncertain function. The CDR3 is 13 amino acids. V was trimmed by 0 bases and J by 5 bases, leaving 7 bases between them. The CDR3 sequence: CASSQSALETQYF. For the CDR3, the DNA is TGCGCCAGCAGTCAATCGGCCCTTGAGACCCAGTACTTC.

This CDR3 reads CASSPHPADSGNTIYF. As DNA, the CDR3 is TGTGCCAGCTCACCACACCCGGCCGACTCTGGAAACACCATATATTTT. The genes are TRBV18 and TRBJ1-3; D gene uncertain. Germline CDR1 is KGHSH and CDR2 is LQKENI. Trimming pared 1 base from V and 0 bases from J, leaving 10 bases between. The CDR3 is made up of 16 amino acids.

CDR3: CASSQGGNSYNEQFF. As DNA, the CDR3 is TGTGCCAGCAGCCAAGGGGGAAACTCCTACAATGAGCAGTTCTTC. The gene calls are TRBV4-2 and TRBJ2-1, with D unclear. This CDR3 has 15 residues. V lost 1 base, J lost 0 bases, and 7 bases lay in between. The germline CDR1 and CDR2 sequences are LGHNA and YNFKEQ.

On this clone: In the same sample, other DNA sequences code for this CDR3. The rearrangement uses TRBV5-1 and TRBJ1-2; D is undetermined. The CDR3 length is 12 residues. Trimming left V 0 bases short and J 8 bases short, with 8 bases between. From germline, CDR1 is SGHRS and CDR2 YFSETQ. CDR3 DNA: TGCGCCAGCAGCTTGGCCGGGCCCGGCTACACCTTC. Its protein is CASSLAGPGYTF.

The CDR3 DNA follows: TGTGCCAGCAGCTTCCGGGACAGGGGGGTCGGTGGCTACACCTTC. Translated, it gives CASSFRDRGVGGYTF. This chain connects TRBV9 to TRBJ1-2, with 11 bases matching TRBD1. Germline V lookup: CDR1 SGDLS, CDR2 YYNGEE. The CDR3 consists of 15 residues. V gave up 4 bases and J gave up 7 bases; unmatched junction bases: 9. The variable domain in full, completed from reference TRBV9 and TRBJ1-2, reads DSGVTQTPKHLITATGQRVTLRCSPRSGDLSVYWYQQSLDQGLQFLIQYYNGEERAKGNILERFSAQQFPDLHSELNLSSLELGDSALYFCASSFRDRGVGGYTFGSGTRLTVV.

This sequence joins TRBV7-7 and TRBJ2-5, with 7 bases identical to TRBD1. Per germline, CDR1 SSHAT and CDR2 FNYEAQ (reference sequence). The CDR3 has 15 amino acids. V lost 5 bases, J lost 1 base, and 7 bases stayed unmatched. Here the CDR3 DNA reads TGTGCCAGCAGCCCGAACAGGGGTCCCCAAGAGACCCAGTACTTC. This codes for CASSPNRGPQETQYF. Filled out from reference TRBV7-7 and TRBJ2-5, the complete variable domain reads GAGVSQSPRYKVTKRGQDVTLRCDPISSHATLYWYQQALGQGPEFLTYFNYEAQPDKSGLPSDRFSAERPEGSISTLTIQRTEQRDSAMYRCASSPNRGPQETQYFGPGTRLLVL.

The rearrangement joins TRBV28 to TRBJ2-7, with 8 bases lining up with TRBD2. Germline V gene lookup returns CDR1 MDHEN and CDR2 SYDVKM. CDR3 length equals 15 residues. V trimming: 6 bases; J trimming: 5 bases; junction bases outside the gene matches: 12. The CDR3 spells CASRLRRTSIHEQYF. For the CDR3, the DNA is TGTGCCAGCAGGTTGAGGAGGACTAGCATCCACGAGCAGTACTTC. The full variable domain, completed using reference TRBV28 and TRBJ2-7, is DVKVTQSSRYLVKRTGEKVFLECVQDMDHENMFWYRQDPGLGLRLIYFSYDVKMKEKGDIPEGYSVSREKKERFSLILESASTNQTSMYLCASRLRRTSIHEQYFGPGTRLTVT.

The rearrangement links TRBV7-3 to TRBJ2-3, with 8 bases fitting TRBD2. V lost 7 bases to trimming and J lost 6 bases; unmatched junction nucleotides: 12. This CDR3 region has 15 residues. Germline V CDR1 and CDR2: SGHTA, FQGTGA. The CDR3 nucleotides are TGTGCCAGCACCAAGGGGGGACTAGTCACTGATACGCAGTATTTT. This encodes CASTKGGLVTDTQYF.

The chain is built from TRBV27 and TRBJ2-3, with 10 nucleotides matching TRBD2. V gave up 5 bases and J gave up 1 base; unmatched junction bases: 9. The germline V gene has CDR1 MNHEY and CDR2 SMNVEV (reference sequence). This CDR3 has 17 amino acids. The CDR3: CASSDVALAGGTDTQYF. Here the CDR3 DNA reads TGTGCCAGCAGTGACGTAGCCCTAGCGGGAGGCACAGATACGCAGTATTTT.

This chain connects TRBV7-2 to TRBJ1-5, with 8 bases lining up with TRBD1. After removal of 5 bases from V and 3 bases from J, the junction contained 6 bases not matched to a gene. Germline-derived CDR1 and CDR2 are SGHTA and FQGNSA. The CDR3 contains 15 residues. This chain's CDR3 is CASSRTGGYNQPQHF. CDR3 coding DNA: TGTGCCAGCAGCCGAACAGGGGGTTACAATCAGCCCCAGCATTTT.

This chain links TRBV4-2 with TRBJ1-1, with D hard to call. Germline V gives CDR1 LGHNA, CDR2 YNFKEQ. V was shortened by 1 base and J by 10 bases, with 10 bases between the two germline ends. There are 12 residues in the CDR3. CDR3 in amino acids: CASSQGDARAFF. DNA for the CDR3: TGTGCCAGCAGCCAAGGTGACGCCCGAGCTTTCTTT.

This chain links TRBV6-6 with TRBJ1-5, with a possible D match to TRBD1 (5 bases). Germline V gene sequence: CDR1 MNHNY, CDR2 SVGAGI (reference sequence). V was clipped by 7 bases and J by 7 bases, with 14 bases between them. The CDR3 totals 13 residues. CDR3 sequence: CASTGQGTQPQHF. For the CDR3, the DNA is TGTGCCAGCACTGGCCAGGGCACCCAGCCCCAGCATTTT.

The chain joins TRBV2 to TRBJ1-5; perhaps TRBD1 as D (6 bases). Germline CDR1 is SNHLY and CDR2 is FYNNEI. The CDR3 is 17 residues long. V was pared by 5 bases and J by 0 bases, with 17 bases between. The DNA of the CDR3 is TGTGCCAGCAGTTTTTTGGTGAGGGGGGCTAGCAATCAGCCCCAGCATTTT. This sequence encodes CASSFLVRGASNQPQHF.

CDR3 sequence: CASSPGGGADGYTF. The CDR3 DNA sequence: TGTGCCAGCTCACCAGGAGGAGGGGCGGACGGCTACACCTTC. The V call is TRBV18, the J call TRBJ1-2; perhaps TRBD1 as D (5 bases). Germline assignment: CDR1 KGHSH and CDR2 LQKENI. The CDR3 is 14 residues long. V was shortened by 2 bases and J by 8 bases, with 15 bases between the two germline ends.

The chain couples TRBV4-1 to TRBJ2-3; D call uncertain. CDR3 length: 14 residues. CDR1 MGHRA and CDR2 YSYEKL come from the germline V gene. Trimming stripped 3 bases from V and 4 bases from J, with 11 bases between. The CDR3 spells CASSQIGLADTQYF. The DNA of the CDR3 is TGCGCCAGCAGCCAGATCGGGTTAGCAGATACGCAGTATTTT.

V is TRBV9 and J is TRBJ2-1; D is uncertain. The length of the CDR3 is 13 residues. Germline CDR1 SGDLS, CDR2 YYNGEE. Trimming stripped 0 bases from V and 9 bases from J, with 10 bases between. CDR3 DNA sequence: TGTGCCAGCAGCGTAGCGCGGACCGGTGAGCAGTTCTTC. Amino acid sequence: CASSVARTGEQFF.

The V call is TRBV6-5, the J call TRBJ2-5; D remains ambiguous. Germline values: CDR1 MNHEY, CDR2 SVGAGI. The V end was cut by 5 bases, the J end by 5 bases, with 12 bases between. There are 13 residues in the CDR3. The CDR3 loop is CASSEVGSETQYF. CDR3 sequence (DNA): TGTGCCAGCAGTGAAGTGGGGTCGGAGACCCAGTACTTC.

V is TRBV30 and J is TRBJ1-3; no definite D call. Germline V CDR1 and CDR2: GTSNPN, SVGIG (reference sequence). This CDR3 comprises 15 residues. The germline V and J ends were trimmed by 2 bases and 0 bases, with 11 bases remaining between them. The CDR3 bases are TGTGCCTGGAGTCGGCGGCATTCCTCTGGAAACACCATATATTTT. It yields the protein CAWSRRHSSGNTIYF.

This clone was seen a single time. This chain links TRBV19 with TRBJ2-5; the D call may be TRBD1 or TRBD2 (7 bases each). V was cut by 5 bases and J by 5 bases, with 15 bases left in between. The CDR3 runs 14 residues. From germline, CDR1 is LNHDA and CDR2 SQIVND (reference sequence). CDR3 DNA sequence: TGTGCCAGTAGTGGGACTATCAGGGGGGAGACCCAGTACTTC. Its translation is CASSGTIRGETQYF.

The rearrangement links TRBV30 to TRBJ2-4; D is unresolved. Germline V gene data show CDR1 as GTSNPN and CDR2 as SVGIG (reference sequence). Trimming removed 3 bases at V and 2 bases at J, with 5 bases between. This CDR3 contains 12 residues. The DNA of the CDR3 is TGTGCCTGGAGCGTGTCCAAAAACATTCAGTACTTC. Its protein is CAWSVSKNIQYF.

This clone appeared a single time. The CDR3 sequence is CASSEGTGIYGYTF. The CDR3 DNA is TGCGCCAGCAGCGAGGGGACAGGTATTTATGGCTACACCTTC. J is TRBJ1-2 and V is TRBV5-1; TRBD1 matches 8 bases. This CDR3 is 14 amino acids long. V trimming: 4 bases; J trimming: 5 bases; junction bases outside the gene matches: 7. From germline, CDR1 is SGHRS and CDR2 YFSETQ.

This chain links TRBV27 with TRBJ1-1, with D hard to call. This CDR3 comprises 13 residues. Trimming shortened V by 2 bases and J by 11 bases, and 15 bases separated the two germline ends. Germline loops: CDR1 MNHEY, CDR2 SMNVEV (reference sequence). Here the CDR3 reads CASSLNTVKAAFF. DNA of the CDR3: TGTGCCAGCAGTTTAAATACAGTTAAGGCGGCTTTCTTT.

This clone was seen only once. This rearrangement joins TRBV29-1 to TRBJ2-2; maybe TRBD2 (6 bases). Trimming pared 4 bases from V and 5 bases from J, leaving 14 bases between. Germline V CDR1 and CDR2: SQVTM, ANQGSEA. The CDR3 loop spans 14 amino acids. The CDR3 DNA follows: TGCAGCGTTGTTGTATCGGGGGTAACCGGGGAGCTGTTTTTT. It specifies CSVVVSGVTGELFF.

The genes are TRBV5-8 and TRBJ1-2; a possible D gene is TRBD1 (6 bases). The germline V gene encodes CDR1 SGHTS and CDR2 YDEGEE. CDR3 length equals 13 residues. The V end lost 2 bases, the J end lost 4 bases, and 9 bases lay between the germline ends. The CDR3 loop reads CASSLTGIYGYTF. For the CDR3, the DNA is TGTGCCAGCAGCTTAACAGGGATCTATGGCTACACCTTC.

With regard to this clone: The sample has other DNA sequences that encode this CDR3 too. This rearrangement joins TRBV7-2 to TRBJ2-7, with TRBD2 as a possible D gene (5 bases). This CDR3 spans 14 amino acids. From germline, CDR1 is SGHTA and CDR2 FQGNSA. Trimming shortened V by 3 bases and J by 1 base, and 10 bases separated the two germline ends. CDR3 coding DNA: TGTGCCAGCAGCTTGGGAGCGAGGTCCTACGAGCAGTACTTC. Translation gives CASSLGARSYEQYF.

In its sample, this clone was seen once. Other DNA sequences of this sample code for an identical CDR3. The chain recombines TRBV27 with TRBJ1-4, with TRBD1 matching 9 bases. Germline CDR1 is MNHEY and CDR2 is SMNVEV (reference sequence). The CDR3 length is 14 residues. V dropped 6 bases and J dropped 8; count of bases not matched to a gene: 7. CDR3 loop: CASSLTGGGEKLFF. The CDR3 DNA follows: TGTGCCAGCAGCCTAACAGGGGGCGGGGAAAAACTGTTTTTT.

The V and J genes are TRBV7-3 and TRBJ2-3; TRBD2 agrees at 8 bases. CDR3 length equals 15 residues. CDR1 is SGHTA and CDR2 is FQGTGA in the germline V gene. V shed 3 bases and J 2 bases; nucleotides not matched to a gene: 4. This chain's CDR3 is CASSFGTRATDTQYF. The CDR3 DNA follows: TGTGCCAGCAGCTTCGGGACTAGAGCCACAGATACGCAGTATTTT.

This clone was counted once. V is TRBV5-4 and J is TRBJ1-2; 9 bases are a match to TRBD1. The CDR3 loop spans 17 amino acids. V shed 3 bases and J 3 bases; nucleotides not matched to a gene: 12. Germline lookup yields CDR1 SGHNT and CDR2 YYREEE (reference sequence). CDR3 in DNA: TGTGCCAGCAGCTCGGACAGGGGATGGTCGCGGGACTATGGCTACACCTTC. Encoded protein: CASSSDRGWSRDYGYTF. Full variable domain (outside the CDR3, taken from reference TRBV5-4 and TRBJ1-2): ETGVTQSPTHLIKTRGQQVTLRCSSQSGHNTVSWYQQALGQGPQFIFQYYREEENGRGNFPPRFSGLQFPNYSSELNVNALELDDSALYLCASSSDRGWSRDYGYTFGSGTRLTVV.

The chain uses TRBV5-1 and TRBJ2-3; 9 nucleotides match TRBD1. V lost 4 bases, J lost 4 bases, and 7 bases stayed unmatched. The CDR3 covers 15 residues. The germline CDR1 and CDR2 sequences are SGHRS and YFSETQ. CDR3: CASSGPGQGADTQYF. In DNA form, the CDR3 reads TGCGCCAGCAGCGGTCCGGGACAGGGAGCAGATACGCAGTATTTT.

The sample holds a few counts of this clone. The rearrangement links TRBV2 to TRBJ1-4; 7 bases match TRBD1. Germline values: CDR1 SNHLY, CDR2 FYNNEI. V lost 9 bases and J lost 4; bases outside the gene matches: 8. The CDR3 runs to 14 residues. For the CDR3, the DNA is TGTGCCAGTGGGGGTCCAGGGGGTAATGAAAAACTGTTTTTT. This translates into CASGGPGGNEKLFF.